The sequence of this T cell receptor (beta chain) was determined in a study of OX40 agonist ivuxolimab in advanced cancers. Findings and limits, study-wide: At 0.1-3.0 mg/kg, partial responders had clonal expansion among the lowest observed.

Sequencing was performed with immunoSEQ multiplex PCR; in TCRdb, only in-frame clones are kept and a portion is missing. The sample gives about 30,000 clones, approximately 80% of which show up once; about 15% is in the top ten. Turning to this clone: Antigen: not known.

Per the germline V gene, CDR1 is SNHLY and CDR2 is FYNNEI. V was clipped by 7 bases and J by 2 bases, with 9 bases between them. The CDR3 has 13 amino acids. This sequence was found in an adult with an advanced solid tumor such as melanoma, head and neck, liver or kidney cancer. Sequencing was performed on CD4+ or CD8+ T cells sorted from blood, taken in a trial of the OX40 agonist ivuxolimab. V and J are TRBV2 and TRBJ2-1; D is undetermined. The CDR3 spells CASNSVTYNEQFF. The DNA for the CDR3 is TGTGCCAGCAATTCCGTAACCTACAATGAGCAGTTCTTC. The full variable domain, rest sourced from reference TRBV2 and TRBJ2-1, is EPEVTQTPSHQVTQMGQEVILRCVPISNHLYFYWYRQILGQKVEFLVSFYNNEISEKSEIFDDQFSVERPDGSNFTLKIRSTKLEDSAMYFCASNSVTYNEQFFGPGTRLTVL.